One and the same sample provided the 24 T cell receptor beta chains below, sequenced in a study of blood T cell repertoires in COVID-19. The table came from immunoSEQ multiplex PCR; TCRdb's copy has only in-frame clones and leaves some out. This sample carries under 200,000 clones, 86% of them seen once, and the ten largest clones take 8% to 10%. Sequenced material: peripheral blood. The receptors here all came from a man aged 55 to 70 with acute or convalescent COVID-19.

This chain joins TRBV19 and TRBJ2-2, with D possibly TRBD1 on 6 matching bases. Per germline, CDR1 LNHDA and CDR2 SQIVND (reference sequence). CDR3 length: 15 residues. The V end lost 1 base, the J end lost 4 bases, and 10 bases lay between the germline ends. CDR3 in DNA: TGTGCCAGTAGTATAGTAATCAGGGGCACCGGGGAGCTGTTTTTT. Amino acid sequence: CASSIVIRGTGELFF.

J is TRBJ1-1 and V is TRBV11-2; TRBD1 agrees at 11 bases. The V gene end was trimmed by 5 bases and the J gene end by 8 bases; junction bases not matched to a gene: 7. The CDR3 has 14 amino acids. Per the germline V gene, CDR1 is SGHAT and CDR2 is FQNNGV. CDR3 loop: CASSLLRTGGEAFF. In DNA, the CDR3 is TGTGCCAGCAGCCTACTTCGGACAGGGGGCGAAGCTTTCTTT.

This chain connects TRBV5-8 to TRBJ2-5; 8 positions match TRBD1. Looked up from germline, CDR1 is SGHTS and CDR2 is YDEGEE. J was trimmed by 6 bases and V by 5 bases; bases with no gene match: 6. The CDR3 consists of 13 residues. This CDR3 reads CASRDRAVQTQYF. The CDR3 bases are TGTGCCAGCAGGGACAGGGCTGTACAGACCCAGTACTTC.

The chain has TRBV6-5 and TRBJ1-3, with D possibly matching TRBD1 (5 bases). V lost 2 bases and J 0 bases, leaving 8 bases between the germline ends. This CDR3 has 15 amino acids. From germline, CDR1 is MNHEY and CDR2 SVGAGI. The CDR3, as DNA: TGTGCCAGCAGTTACCGACAGCTCTCTGGAAACACCATATATTTT. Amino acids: CASSYRQLSGNTIYF.

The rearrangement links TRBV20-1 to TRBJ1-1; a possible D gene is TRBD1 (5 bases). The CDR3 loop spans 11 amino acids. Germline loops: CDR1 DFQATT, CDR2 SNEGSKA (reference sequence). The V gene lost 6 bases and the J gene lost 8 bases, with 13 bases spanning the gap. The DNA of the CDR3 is TGCAGTGCCCACCGAAACAGGGAAGCTTTCTTT. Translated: CSAHRNREAFF.

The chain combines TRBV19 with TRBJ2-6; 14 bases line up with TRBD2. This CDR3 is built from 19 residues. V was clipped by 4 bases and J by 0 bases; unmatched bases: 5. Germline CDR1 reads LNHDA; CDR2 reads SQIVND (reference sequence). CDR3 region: CASSKKGLAGDSGANVLTF. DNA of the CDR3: TGTGCCAGTAGTAAAAAGGGACTAGCGGGAGACTCTGGGGCCAACGTCCTGACTTTC.

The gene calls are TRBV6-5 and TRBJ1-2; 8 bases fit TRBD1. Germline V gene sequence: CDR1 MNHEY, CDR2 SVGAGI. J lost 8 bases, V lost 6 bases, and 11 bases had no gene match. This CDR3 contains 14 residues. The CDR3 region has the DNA TGTGCCAGCAGCGACACAGGGGGTGGCTTCGGCTACACCTTC. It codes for CASSDTGGGFGYTF.

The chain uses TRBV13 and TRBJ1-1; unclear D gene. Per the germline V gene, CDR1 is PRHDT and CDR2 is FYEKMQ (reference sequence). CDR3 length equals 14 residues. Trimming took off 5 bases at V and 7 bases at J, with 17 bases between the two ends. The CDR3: CASSLRPQSNEAFF. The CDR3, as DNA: TGTGCCAGCAGCCTCCGCCCACAGTCGAATGAAGCTTTCTTT.

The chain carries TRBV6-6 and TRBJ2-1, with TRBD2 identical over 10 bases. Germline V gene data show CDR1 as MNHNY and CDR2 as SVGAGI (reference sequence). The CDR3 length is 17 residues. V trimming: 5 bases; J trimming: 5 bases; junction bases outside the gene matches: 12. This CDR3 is CASSPSPSGRENNEQFF. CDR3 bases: TGTGCCAGCAGTCCATCGCCGAGCGGGAGGGAGAACAATGAGCAGTTCTTC.

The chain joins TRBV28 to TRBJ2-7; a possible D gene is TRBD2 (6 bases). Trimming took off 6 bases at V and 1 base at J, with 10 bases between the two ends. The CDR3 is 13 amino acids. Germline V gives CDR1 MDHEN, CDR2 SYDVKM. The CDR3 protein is CASRAGLSYEQYF. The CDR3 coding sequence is TGTGCCAGCAGGGCGGGACTTTCCTACGAGCAGTACTTC.

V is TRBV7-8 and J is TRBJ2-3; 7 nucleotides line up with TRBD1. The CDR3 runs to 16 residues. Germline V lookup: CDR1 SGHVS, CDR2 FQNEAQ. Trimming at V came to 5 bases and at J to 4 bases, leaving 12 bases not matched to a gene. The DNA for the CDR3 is TGTGCCAGCAGCCCCCGGCCGGACAGGAGCCCAGATACGCAGTATTTT. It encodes CASSPRPDRSPDTQYF.

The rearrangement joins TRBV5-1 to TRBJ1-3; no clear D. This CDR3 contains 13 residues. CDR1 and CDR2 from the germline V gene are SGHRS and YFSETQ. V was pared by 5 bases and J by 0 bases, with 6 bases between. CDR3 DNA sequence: TGCGCCAGCAGTGAGCTCTCTGGAAACACCATATATTTT. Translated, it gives CASSELSGNTIYF. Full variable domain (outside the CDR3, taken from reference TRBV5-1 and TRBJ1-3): KAGVTQTPRYLIKTRGQQVTLSCSPISGHRSVSWYQQTPGQGLQFLFEYFSETQRNKGNFPGRFSGRQFSNSRSEMNVSTLELGDSALYLCASSELSGNTIYFGEGSWLTVV.

CDR3 sequence (DNA): TGTGCCAGCAGCTTAGGAGGACTACACTTAACGAACACCGGGGAGCTGTTTTTT. It yields the protein CASSLGGLHLTNTGELFF. The chain recombines TRBV13 with TRBJ2-2; D might be TRBD2 (6 bases). Germline loops: CDR1 PRHDT, CDR2 FYEKMQ (reference sequence). The CDR3 loop spans 18 amino acids. V gave up 0 bases and J gave up 0 bases, with 14 bases separating them.

The CDR3 DNA reads as TGTGCCAGCAGTGGCTGGGAGGGGGGCCTCAACACTGAAGCTTTCTTT. As protein: CASSGWEGGLNTEAFF. The J gene is TRBJ1-1, the V gene TRBV25-1; a weak D match, TRBD1 (6 bases). Per the germline V gene, CDR1 is MGHDK and CDR2 is SYGVNS. The CDR3 is 16 residues long. The V and J ends lost 4 bases and 2 bases respectively, with 17 bases between them.

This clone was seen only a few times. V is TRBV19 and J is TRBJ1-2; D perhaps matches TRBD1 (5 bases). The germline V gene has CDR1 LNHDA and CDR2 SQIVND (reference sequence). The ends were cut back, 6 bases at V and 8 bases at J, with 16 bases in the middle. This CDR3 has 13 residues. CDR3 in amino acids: CASSWTSNSGYTF. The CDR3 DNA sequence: TGTGCCAGTAGCTGGACATCAAATAGCGGCTACACCTTC.

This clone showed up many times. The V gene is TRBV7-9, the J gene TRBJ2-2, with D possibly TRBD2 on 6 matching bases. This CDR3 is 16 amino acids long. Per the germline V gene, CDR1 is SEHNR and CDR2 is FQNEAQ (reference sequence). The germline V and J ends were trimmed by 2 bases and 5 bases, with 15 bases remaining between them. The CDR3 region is CASSLRGSGLTGELFF. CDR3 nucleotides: TGTGCCAGCAGCTTACGGGGTAGCGGTCTGACCGGGGAGCTGTTTTTT.

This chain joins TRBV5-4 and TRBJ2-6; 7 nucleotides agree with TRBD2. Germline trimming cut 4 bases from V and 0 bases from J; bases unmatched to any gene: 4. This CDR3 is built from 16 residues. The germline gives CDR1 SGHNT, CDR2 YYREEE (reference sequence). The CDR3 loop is CASSPGGSSGANVLTF. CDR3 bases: TGTGCCAGCAGCCCGGGGGGTAGCTCTGGGGCCAACGTCCTGACTTTC. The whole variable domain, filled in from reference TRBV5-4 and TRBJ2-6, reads ETGVTQSPTHLIKTRGQQVTLRCSSQSGHNTVSWYQQALGQGPQFIFQYYREEENGRGNFPPRFSGLQFPNYSSELNVNALELDDSALYLCASSPGGSSGANVLTFGAGSRLTVL.

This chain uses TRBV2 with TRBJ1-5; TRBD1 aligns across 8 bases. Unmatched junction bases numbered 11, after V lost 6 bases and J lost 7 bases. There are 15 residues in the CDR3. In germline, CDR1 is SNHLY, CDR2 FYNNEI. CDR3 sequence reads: CASSALDRVSQPQHF. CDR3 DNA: TGTGCCAGCAGCGCACTGGACAGGGTTAGCCAGCCCCAGCATTTT.

The CDR3 DNA follows: TGCGCCAGCAGCTTGAACCCAGGATATCGCTACACCTTC. Translated, it gives CASSLNPGYRYTF. V is TRBV5-1 and J is TRBJ1-2; D remains unclear. Trimming took 1 base from V and 9 from J, leaving 13 bases between them. Germline CDR1 SGHRS, CDR2 YFSETQ. This CDR3 comprises 13 residues. The full variable domain, completed using reference TRBV5-1 and TRBJ1-2, is KAGVTQTPRYLIKTRGQQVTLSCSPISGHRSVSWYQQTPGQGLQFLFEYFSETQRNKGNFPGRFSGRQFSNSRSEMNVSTLELGDSALYLCASSLNPGYRYTFGSGTRLTVV.

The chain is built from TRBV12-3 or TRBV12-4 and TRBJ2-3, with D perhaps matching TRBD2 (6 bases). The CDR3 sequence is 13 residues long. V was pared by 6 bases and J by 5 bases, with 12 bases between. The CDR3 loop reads CASRGDGGDTQYF. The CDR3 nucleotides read TGTGCCAGCAGAGGAGACGGGGGAGATACGCAGTATTTT.

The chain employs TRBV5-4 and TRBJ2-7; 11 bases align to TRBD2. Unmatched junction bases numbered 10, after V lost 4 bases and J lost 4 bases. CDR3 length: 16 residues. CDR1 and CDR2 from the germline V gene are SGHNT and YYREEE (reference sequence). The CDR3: CASSRMGLAESYEQYF. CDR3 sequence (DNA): TGTGCCAGCAGCAGAATGGGACTAGCGGAGAGTTACGAGCAGTACTTC.

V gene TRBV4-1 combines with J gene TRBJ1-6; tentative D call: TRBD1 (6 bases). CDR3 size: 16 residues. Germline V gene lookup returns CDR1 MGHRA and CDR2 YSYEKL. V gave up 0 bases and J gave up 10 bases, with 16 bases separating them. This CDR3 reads CASSQDQTFRGSPLHF. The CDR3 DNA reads TGCGCCAGCAGCCAAGATCAAACATTTAGGGGGTCACCCCTCCACTTT.

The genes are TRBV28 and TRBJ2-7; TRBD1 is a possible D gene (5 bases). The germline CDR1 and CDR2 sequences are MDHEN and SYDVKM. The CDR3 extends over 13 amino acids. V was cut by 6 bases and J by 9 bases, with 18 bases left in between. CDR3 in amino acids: CASSPGSRRGQYF. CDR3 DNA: TGTGCCAGCAGCCCAGGGTCGCGGCGAGGGCAGTACTTC.

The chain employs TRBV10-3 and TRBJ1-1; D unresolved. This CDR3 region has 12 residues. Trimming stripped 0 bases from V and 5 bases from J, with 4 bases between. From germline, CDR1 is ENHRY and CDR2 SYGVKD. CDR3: CAISESETEAFF. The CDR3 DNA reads TGTGCCATCAGTGAGTCAGAGACTGAAGCTTTCTTT.